Shown below are 15 T cell receptor beta chains from a single sample sequenced in a study of radiation and T cells in renal cell carcinoma (dated by TCRdb to the early 2020s). The time point label on this specimen signifies: blood 4 weeks post-SBRT, at nephrectomy. The treatment or condition tag for this specimen amounts to: 15 Gy SBRT to primary tumor, nephrectomy 4 weeks later. Libraries came from the immunoSEQ multiplex PCR assay. TCRdb took over this immuneACCESS table, retaining in-frame rearrangements with V and J assigned. Such tables are incomplete; in checked studies, under half of the missing clones stem from an unresolved V gene, and the remainder is unexplained. The sample records 150,000 or so clones, about 87% of which are singletons. The top ten clonotypes cover approximately 10% of the sample. The material was blood, obtained from a patient whose treatment included radiotherapy and nephrectomy. These receptors were obtained from a woman in her forties or fifties with renal cell carcinoma.

The chain employs TRBV28 and TRBJ1-2, with D maybe TRBD1 (5 bases). Germline V gene data show CDR1 as MDHEN and CDR2 as SYDVKM. V gave up 7 bases and J gave up 2 bases, with 14 bases separating them. The CDR3 is 14 amino acids. The CDR3 nucleotides are TGTGCCAGCAACCCTTCGGGGGACAACTATGGCTACACCTTC. Translating gives CASNPSGDNYGYTF.

This chain uses TRBV13 with TRBJ1-2; possibly TRBD1 for D (6 bases). CDR1 is PRHDT, CDR2 FYEKMQ, per germline (reference sequence). V shed 5 bases and J shed 0 bases, with 16 bases lying between them. The CDR3 is 16 amino acids. This CDR3 is CASSLRTAATNYGYTF. The DNA of the CDR3 is TGTGCCAGCAGCCTGCGGACAGCCGCCACTAACTATGGCTACACCTTC.

The count of this clone is one. V gene TRBV6-1 combines with J gene TRBJ1-1; D uncertain. Deletions cut 4 bases from V and 1 base from J, with 7 bases between. Germline CDR1 and CDR2: MNHNS and SASEGT. The CDR3 is 13 residues long. The CDR3 is CASSVTRNTEAFF. The CDR3 nucleotides read TGTGCCAGCAGTGTAACGAGGAACACTGAAGCTTTCTTT.

CDR3 protein: CASSQVDRDYNSPLHF. The DNA of the CDR3 is TGCGCCAGCAGCCAAGTAGACAGGGACTATAATTCACCCCTCCACTTT. The chain carries TRBV4-1 and TRBJ1-6; 7 nucleotides align to TRBD1. This CDR3 has 16 residues. In germline, CDR1 is MGHRA, CDR2 YSYEKL. With 1 base clipped from V and 3 bases from J, the junction kept 3 bases outside the gene matches.

The J gene is TRBJ1-2, the V gene TRBV4-2; TRBD1 aligns across 10 bases. The CDR3 extends over 16 amino acids. V lost 3 bases, J lost 4 bases, and 8 bases stayed unmatched. Germline loops: CDR1 LGHNA, CDR2 YNFKEQ. CDR3 protein: CASSHSGTGDPYGYTF. The CDR3 bases are TGTGCCAGCAGCCATTCCGGGACAGGGGACCCCTATGGCTACACCTTC.

The rearrangement uses TRBV7-9 and TRBJ1-5; the match to TRBD1 covers 7 bases. The V gene's germline CDR1 is SEHNR and CDR2 FQNEAQ (reference sequence). The CDR3 is made up of 15 amino acids. V was clipped by 3 bases and J by 5 bases; unmatched bases: 7. The CDR3 DNA follows: TGTGCCAGCAGCTTGGCAGGGGGGATCGATCAGCCCCAGCATTTT. Its translation: CASSLAGGIDQPQHF.

J is TRBJ1-1 and V is TRBV19; D gene ambiguous. The CDR3 covers 14 residues. CDR1 and CDR2 from the germline V gene are LNHDA and SQIVND (reference sequence). The V gene lost 0 bases and the J gene lost 4 bases, with 9 bases spanning the gap. In DNA form, the CDR3 reads TGTGCCAGTAGTATAGATCTGGAGTCCACTGAAGCTTTCTTT. This codes for CASSIDLESTEAFF.

Only one count was recorded for this clone. V usage is TRBV7-3 and J usage is TRBJ1-6; 7 bases fit TRBD1. Trimming cost V 8 bases and J 7 bases; bases outside gene matches: 5. CDR1 SGHTA and CDR2 FQGTGA come from the germline V gene. The CDR3 is 13 amino acids. CDR3 sequence (DNA): TGTGCCAGCTCGGGACAGTCAAATTCACCCCTCCACTTT. This codes for CASSGQSNSPLHF.

The chain uses TRBV6-6 and TRBJ2-2; perhaps TRBD2 as D (5 bases). The CDR3 sequence is 16 residues long. Germline V CDR1 and CDR2: MNHNY, SVGAGI (reference sequence). V was clipped by 2 bases and J by 7 bases, with 17 bases between them. In nucleotides, the CDR3 is TGTGCCAGCAGTTACGGTGGAAACCCGGGGTTCGGGGAGCTGTTTTTT. Translating gives CASSYGGNPGFGELFF.

Only a few counts were recorded for this clone. One end of the junction is discordant with germline, which a read error may explain. The chain has TRBV6-4 and TRBJ1-2; TRBD1 is a possible D gene (5 bases). The CDR3 is 13 residues long. CDR1 MRHNA and CDR2 SNTAGT come from the germline V gene. CDR3 DNA: TGTGCCAGCAGAGACTCGGGGGGCTATGGCTACACCTTC. Translated: CASRDSGGYGYTF.

The chain has TRBV7-2 and TRBJ2-5; D is undetermined. V was trimmed by 5 bases and J by 2 bases, leaving 9 bases between them. This CDR3 region has 13 residues. Germline CDR1 and CDR2: SGHTA and FQGNSA. The CDR3 protein is CASSGGTQETQYF. The CDR3 DNA sequence: TGTGCCAGCAGCGGCGGTACTCAAGAGACCCAGTACTTC.

This chain connects TRBV7-3 to TRBJ1-1, with D perhaps matching TRBD1 (5 bases). CDR1 SGHTA and CDR2 FQGTGA come from the germline V gene. The CDR3 has 15 amino acids. V gave up 6 bases and J gave up 0 bases, with 14 bases separating them. In nucleotides, the CDR3 is TGTGCCAGCAGTCCCCAGGGTCTTATGAACACTGAAGCTTTCTTT. This encodes CASSPQGLMNTEAFF.

The sample holds one count of this clone. The CDR3: CASSLSGGGAPDTQYF. The CDR3 DNA is TGCGCCAGCAGCTTGTCAGGCGGGGGGGCCCCAGATACGCAGTATTTT. The chain is built from TRBV5-1 and TRBJ2-3; TRBD2 aligns across 9 bases. Losses at the gene ends were 1 base for V and 4 bases for J; bases not matched to a gene: 7. Germline CDR1 reads SGHRS; CDR2 reads YFSETQ. This CDR3 comprises 16 residues.

The chain uses TRBV7-8 and TRBJ1-5; D gene uncertain. The germline V gene has CDR1 SGHVS and CDR2 FQNEAQ. The CDR3 length is 13 residues. Trimming shortened V by 1 base and J by 6 bases, and 7 bases separated the two germline ends. The CDR3 sequence is CASSLEGFQPQHF. As DNA, the CDR3 is TGTGCCAGCAGCTTAGAAGGGTTTCAGCCCCAGCATTTT. Full variable domain (remainder filled in from reference TRBV7-8 and TRBJ1-5): GAGVSQSPRYKVAKRGQDVALRCDPISGHVSLFWYQQALGQGPEFLTYFQNEAQLDKSGLPSDRFFAERPEGSVSTLKIQRTQQEDSAVYLCASSLEGFQPQHFGDGTRLSIL.

The chain couples TRBV6-5 to TRBJ1-5, with 7 bases fitting TRBD1. From germline, CDR1 is MNHEY and CDR2 SVGAGI. The CDR3 has 15 amino acids. Trimming took 8 bases from V and 6 from J; bases not matched to a gene: 13. The CDR3 nucleotides read TGTGCCAGCGAGCAGTGGGGCAGGGGGAGTCAGCCCCAGCATTTT. It codes for CASEQWGRGSQPQHF.